Reported below is one TCR beta chain. Measured with immunoSEQ multiplex PCR; TCRdb has only the in-frame clones, and not every one. The sample carries 150,000 to 200,000 clones, around 80% recorded once. This sample is part of a study of blood T cell repertoires in COVID-19. In assigning cohorts, the study relied on participant-reported clinical history. The germline CDR1 and CDR2 sequences are MNHEY and SMNVEV (reference sequence). V lost 6 bases, J lost 4 bases, and 16 bases lay in between. The CDR3 totals 14 residues. The chain combines TRBV27 with TRBJ2-7, with D uncertain. The sequence came from a woman in her fifties or sixties who had recovered from COVID-19. Sequenced input: PBMCs or T cells enriched from blood (not recorded which). CDR3: CASRNSSLSYEQYF. The CDR3 nucleotides are TGTGCCAGCAGAAACTCTAGTTTATCATACGAGCAGTACTTC.